Each of the 13 T cell receptor beta chains below was sequenced from the same sample in a study of shared clonotypes between healthy human individuals. Here immunoSEQ multiplex PCR was the method, and the copy in TCRdb shows in-frame clones only, minus some. The sample contains about 1.5 million clones, more than 95% of which appear only once. The sequenced sample was naive CD4+ T cells sorted from blood. Subset noted: CD45RA+ positively selected. The receptors derive from a man aged 25-45 years in good health.

The chain recombines TRBV27 with TRBJ2-7, with D perhaps matching TRBD1 (6 bases). Germline assignment: CDR1 MNHEY and CDR2 SMNVEV (reference sequence). Trimming removed 5 bases at V and 0 bases at J, with 11 bases between. The CDR3 is made up of 14 amino acids. The CDR3 here is CASSHGQPSYEQYF. The CDR3 DNA follows: TGTGCCAGCAGTCATGGACAGCCCTCCTACGAGCAGTACTTC.

The chain joins TRBV9 to TRBJ2-6; tentative D call: TRBD2 (5 bases). Germline loops: CDR1 SGDLS, CDR2 YYNGEE. V was cut by 4 bases and J by 0 bases, with 17 bases left in between. The CDR3 sequence is 18 residues long. CDR3 bases: TGTGCCAGCAGCCGTGTTTCGCGGGCCTCCTCTGGGGCCAACGTCCTGACTTTC. Protein product: CASSRVSRASSGANVLTF.

This sequence joins TRBV2 and TRBJ1-2, with D possibly being TRBD1 (5 bases). Trimming took 3 bases from V and 14 from J, leaving 13 bases between them. Per germline, CDR1 SNHLY and CDR2 FYNNEI. The CDR3 consists of 11 residues. The CDR3 sequence is CASSDPRASTF. CDR3 nucleotides: TGTGCCAGCAGTGATCCCAGGGCCTCGACCTTC.

In its sample, this clone was seen once. The CDR3 reads CASSWGQVLPYNEQFF. The CDR3 DNA reads TGCGCCAGCAGCTGGGGACAGGTTTTGCCCTACAATGAGCAGTTCTTC. This sequence joins TRBV5-1 and TRBJ2-1; 8 nucleotides agree with TRBD1. CDR3 length: 16 amino acids. Germline V gene lookup returns CDR1 SGHRS and CDR2 YFSETQ. V lost 3 bases to trimming and J lost 2 bases; unmatched junction nucleotides: 7.

A note on this clone: Within the sample, other DNA sequences also encode this same CDR3. The chain carries TRBV5-1 and TRBJ2-5; possibly TRBD1 for D (6 bases). V was shortened by 3 bases and J by 5 bases, with 8 bases between the two germline ends. Germline CDR1 reads SGHRS; CDR2 reads YFSETQ. CDR3 length: 12 residues. CDR3 nucleotides: TGCGCCAGCAGCTCCCAGGGGGAGACCCAGTACTTC. It encodes CASSSQGETQYF.

The CDR3 region is CASSLWLLRSNTGELFF. The CDR3 DNA sequence: TGTGCCAGCAGCTTATGGCTCCTAAGGTCGAACACCGGGGAGCTGTTTTTT. J is TRBJ2-2 and V is TRBV7-9; D is unresolved. The CDR3 has 17 amino acids. V was trimmed by 2 bases and J by 0 bases, leaving 13 bases between them. From germline, CDR1 is SEHNR and CDR2 FQNEAQ (reference sequence).

This clone was seen just once. The chain carries TRBV29-1 and TRBJ2-3; 9 bases line up with TRBD2. J was trimmed by 2 bases and V by 7 bases; bases with no gene match: 10. Germline-derived CDR1 and CDR2 are SQVTM and ANQGSEA. The CDR3 runs to 15 residues. The CDR3 is CSGLPAGGNTDTQYF. CDR3 nucleotide sequence: TGCAGCGGCCTTCCGGCGGGAGGGAACACAGATACGCAGTATTTT.

This chain links TRBV25-1 with TRBJ2-7; no firm D call. The CDR3 runs to 13 residues. Germline-derived CDR1 and CDR2 are MGHDK and SYGVNS. V gave up 6 bases and J gave up 1 base, with 10 bases separating them. The CDR3, as DNA: TGTGCCAGCAGCCCCGGACCATCCTACGAGCAGTACTTC. This translates into CASSPGPSYEQYF.

The CDR3 here is CASSYGTVSNQPQHF. DNA of the CDR3: TGTGCCAGCAGTTACGGGACAGTTAGCAATCAGCCCCAGCATTTT. The chain is built from TRBV28 and TRBJ1-5, with TRBD1 matching 7 bases. J lost 0 bases, V lost 4 bases, and 3 bases had no gene match. The CDR3 spans 15 residues. Germline assignment: CDR1 MDHEN and CDR2 SYDVKM.

The V call is TRBV28, the J call TRBJ2-7; D is unclear. The CDR3 runs 18 residues. V gave up 3 bases and J gave up 0 bases, with 21 bases separating them. The germline V gene encodes CDR1 MDHEN and CDR2 SYDVKM. The CDR3 DNA is TGTGCCAGCAGTTTCCCACCCGGTGGGGATGTCTTCTCCTACGAGCAGTACTTC. This codes for CASSFPPGGDVFSYEQYF. Drawing the rest from reference TRBV28 and TRBJ2-7, the complete variable domain is DVKVTQSSRYLVKRTGEKVFLECVQDMDHENMFWYRQDPGLGLRLIYFSYDVKMKEKGDIPEGYSVSREKKERFSLILESASTNQTSMYLCASSFPPGGDVFSYEQYFGPGTRLTVT.

Concerning this clone: The sample has other DNA sequences that encode this CDR3 too. This chain joins TRBV27 and TRBJ1-1, with D hard to call. Germline assignment: CDR1 MNHEY and CDR2 SMNVEV (reference sequence). The ends were cut back, 1 base at V and 2 bases at J, with 5 bases in the middle. The CDR3 extends over 13 amino acids. In DNA form, the CDR3 reads TGTGCCAGCAGTTTATGGGGAAACACTGAAGCTTTCTTT. Residues: CASSLWGNTEAFF.

The V gene is TRBV7-9, the J gene TRBJ2-1; 9 positions match TRBD2. Germline lookup yields CDR1 SEHNR and CDR2 FQNEAQ (reference sequence). V lost 1 base and J lost 8; bases outside the gene matches: 3. The CDR3 loop spans 14 amino acids. The CDR3 spells CASSLEGLAHEQFF. The CDR3 nucleotides read TGTGCCAGCAGCTTAGAGGGACTAGCCCATGAGCAGTTCTTC.

This chain uses TRBV6-1 with TRBJ1-1; D remains unclear. V was trimmed by 8 bases and J by 6 bases, leaving 19 bases between them. The CDR3 has 14 residues. Per germline, CDR1 MNHNS and CDR2 SASEGT. The CDR3 region has the DNA TGTGCCAGCCCTGGGTGGGAATATTACCCTGAAGCTTTCTTT. This gives the protein CASPGWEYYPEAFF.